Listed below are T cell receptor beta chains from one sample, sequenced in a study of blood T cell repertoires in COVID-19. The table came from immunoSEQ multiplex PCR; TCRdb's copy has only in-frame clones and leaves some out. The sample yields about 43,000 clones, around 87% seen once. Sequenced sample: peripheral blood. Receptors were obtained from a human donor in a cohort sampled during active COVID-19. Each CDR3 is given with its conserved first and last residue. Each record gives: D gene, V gene, J gene, clone size, CDR3 DNA, CDR3 protein. D genes are given only for firm matches. Clone size is not always given. Where it is, it says once, few, many or a class for expanded clones.

>TRBD2|TRBV4-2|TRBJ2-1|.
TGTGCCAGCAGCCATCCCAACACCGGGACTAGTTTCCCTGAGCAGTTCTTC
CASSHPNTGTSFPEQFF
>TRBD1|TRBV3-1/TRBV3-2|TRBJ2-1|.
TGTGCCAGCAGCCAGGGCAGGGGGCCTTACAATGAGCAGTTCTTC
CASSQGRGPYNEQFF
>.|TRBV28|TRBJ2-1|.
TGTGCCTCGAGTGGGGCGGAATTCAATGAGCAGTTCTTC
CASSGAEFNEQFF
>.|TRBV6-5|TRBJ2-2|.
TGTGCCACCCCGGAGACAGCGAACACCGGGGAGCTGTTTTTT
CATPETANTGELFF
>.|TRBV6-5|TRBJ2-7|few
TGTGCCAGCAGTCTGACACCTTCCTACGAGCAGTACTTC
CASSLTPSYEQYF
>.|TRBV28|TRBJ1-5|.
TGTGCCAGCACCCGGGGCAATCAGCCCCAGCATTTT
CASTRGNQPQHF
>.|TRBV11-3|TRBJ2-3|few
TGTGCCAGCAGCTACCCCCGGGGCACAGATACGCAGTATTTT
CASSYPRGTDTQYF
>TRBD1|TRBV27|TRBJ1-2|.
TGTGCCAGCAGTTTTAACAGGGGCCGACGTGACTACACCTTC
CASSFNRGRRDYTF
>TRBD1|TRBV9|TRBJ1-6|few
TGTGCCAGCAGCGTGGACAGGCATAATTCACCCCTCCACTTT
CASSVDRHNSPLHF
>TRBD2|TRBV11-3|TRBJ2-5|.
TGTGCCAGCAGCGCAGGGACTAGCGGGAGGGGAGAGACCCAGTACTTC
CASSAGTSGRGETQYF
>TRBD1|TRBV29-1|TRBJ1-1|.
TGCAGCGTTTCTCCGGGACAGAAGAACACTGAAGCTTTCTTT
CSVSPGQKNTEAFF
>TRBD2|TRBV11-1|TRBJ2-1|.
TGTGCCAGCAGCTTAGCGTTTAGCGGGGGGGGCTCCTACAATGAGCAGTTCTTC
CASSLAFSGGGSYNEQFF
>TRBD1|TRBV2|TRBJ2-6|.
TGTGCCAGCAGTATCGGACAGGCTGGGGCCAACGTCCTGACTTTC
CASSIGQAGANVLTF
>.|TRBV15|TRBJ1-3|.
TGTGCCACCAGCAGAGCACCACAGAACTTGGGAAACACCATATATTTT
CATSRAPQNLGNTIYF
>TRBD1|TRBV27|TRBJ2-7|.
TGTGCCAGCAGTTTATCAGGCCAGGGGGACGGGTACGAGCAGTACTTC
CASSLSGQGDGYEQYF
>TRBD2|TRBV3-1/TRBV3-2|TRBJ2-3|.
TGTGCCAGCAGCCAAGAAGGGAATAGCGGGAGTACGCAGTATTTT
CASSQEGNSGSTQYF
>TRBD1|TRBV5-1|TRBJ2-3|.
TGCGCCAGCAGCTTGGGACAGGGGAAAGATACGCAGTATTTT
CASSLGQGKDTQYF
>TRBD2|TRBV3-1/TRBV3-2|TRBJ2-5|.
TGTGCCAGCAGCCATCCTAGCGGGAGGAAAGAGACCCAGTACTTC
CASSHPSGRKETQYF
>TRBD1|TRBV11-3|TRBJ2-1|.
TGTGCCAGCAGCCCCGGGACAGGGGGGATGAATGAGCAGTTCTTC
CASSPGTGGMNEQFF
>.|TRBV11-1|TRBJ2-5|.
TGTGCCAGCAGCTTAGAGGGGGGGAAGACCCAGTACTTC
CASSLEGGKTQYF
>.|TRBV19|TRBJ2-7|.
TGTGCCAGTAGTCTCCGGACTGGACCGTACGAGCAGTACTTC
CASSLRTGPYEQYF
>.|TRBV12-3/TRBV12-4|TRBJ1-5|.
TGTGCCAGCAGTTTAACTCTCGGGCAGCCCCAGCATTTT
CASSLTLGQPQHF
>TRBD2|TRBV24-1|TRBJ2-1|.
TGTGCCACCAGTGGTCCGGGGCGGGAGAACGCTAATGAGCAGTTCTTC
CATSGPGRENANEQFF
>TRBD2|TRBV3-1/TRBV3-2|TRBJ2-1|.
TGTGCCAGCAGCCAGATGGTGGGGAGTGTGGGACTAGCGGCCTTCTTC
CASSQMVGSVGLAAFF
>.|TRBV28|TRBJ2-2|few
TGTGCCAGCACCTCAGGGAGGGGGGGGCACACCGGGGAGCTGTTTTTT
CASTSGRGGHTGELFF
>.|TRBV29-1|TRBJ2-5|few
TGCAGCGTTGCCTACCAAGAGACCCAGTACTTC
CSVAYQETQYF
>TRBD1|TRBV5-5|TRBJ1-4|.
TGTGCCAGCAGCCCATCCGGGACAGGGGACGAAAAACTGTTTTTT
CASSPSGTGDEKLFF
>TRBD2|TRBV10-3|TRBJ2-2|.
TGTGCCTCTAGCGGGAGGGACTTCACCGGGGAGCTGTTTTTT
CASSGRDFTGELFF
>TRBD2|TRBV11-3|TRBJ2-1|.
TGTGCCAGCAGACTGTGGACTAGCGGGATTTGGAATGAGCAGTTCTTC
CASRLWTSGIWNEQFF
>TRBD1|TRBV4-1|TRBJ1-2|.
TGCGCCAGCAGCCAGCCGGGACAGGGACCGGGCTATGGCTACACCTTC
CASSQPGQGPGYGYTF
>TRBD2|TRBV11-1|TRBJ2-3|.
TGTGCCAGCAGCTGGACTAGCGGGACTAGCACAGATACGCAGTATTTT
CASSWTSGTSTDTQYF
>.|TRBV29-1|TRBJ2-1|.
TGCAGCGTTGAAACGGCTAGCTTCAATGAGCAGTTCTTC
CSVETASFNEQFF
>TRBD1|TRBV29-1|TRBJ1-3|.
TGCAGCGTAGACCGGGACAGGGGTAACGGAAACACCATATATTTT
CSVDRDRGNGNTIYF
>TRBD2|TRBV13|TRBJ2-7|.
TGTGCCAGCAGCACAAAACCGGGACTAGCGGGCTACGAGCAGTACTTC
CASSTKPGLAGYEQYF
>.|TRBV6-5|TRBJ1-4|.
TGTGCCAGCAGTCCTCAAGGACAGTCGAATGAAAAACTGTTTTTT
CASSPQGQSNEKLFF
>.|TRBV7-9|TRBJ2-7|.
TGTGCCAGCAGCCCCCATGTGGGAGCCTACGAGCAGTACTTC
CASSPHVGAYEQYF
>TRBD1|TRBV28|TRBJ1-5|.
TGTGCCGTAAGAGGGGGCTCGGATCAGCCCCAGCATTTT
CAVRGGSDQPQHF
>TRBD1|TRBV5-1|TRBJ1-2|.
TGCGCCAGCGACGTGGGACAGGGCGAGGGCTACACCTTC
CASDVGQGEGYTF
>TRBD1|TRBV5-6|TRBJ1-2|.
TGTGCCAGCAGCAGTGACAGGGGCTATTACGGCTACACCTTC
CASSSDRGYYGYTF
>.|TRBV28|TRBJ2-4|.
TGTGCCAGCAGTTTATGGGGACGATGGGGGGGCCCAGCCAAAAACATTCAGTACTTC
CASSLWGRWGGPAKNIQYF
>TRBD2|TRBV3-1/TRBV3-2|TRBJ2-7|.
TGTGCCAGCAGCCAAGCAGCGGGGGTAAGAGGCGAGCAGTACTTC
CASSQAAGVRGEQYF